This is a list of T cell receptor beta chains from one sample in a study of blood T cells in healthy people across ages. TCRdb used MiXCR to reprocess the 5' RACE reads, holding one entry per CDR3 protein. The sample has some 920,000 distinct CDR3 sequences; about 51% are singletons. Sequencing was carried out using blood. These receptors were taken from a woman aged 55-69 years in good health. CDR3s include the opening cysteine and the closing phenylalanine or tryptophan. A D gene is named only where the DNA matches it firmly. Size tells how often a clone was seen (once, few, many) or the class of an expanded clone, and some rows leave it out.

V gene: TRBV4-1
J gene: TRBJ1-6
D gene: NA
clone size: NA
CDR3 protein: CASSQDSWGRETSPLHF
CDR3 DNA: TGCGCCAGCAGCCAAGATTCCTGGGGCAGGGAAACTTCACCCCTCCACTTT

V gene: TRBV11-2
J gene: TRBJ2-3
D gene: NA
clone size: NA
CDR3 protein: CASSRAGPSTDTQYF
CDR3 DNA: TGTGCCAGCAGCCGGGCGGGCCCCAGCACAGATACGCAGTATTTT

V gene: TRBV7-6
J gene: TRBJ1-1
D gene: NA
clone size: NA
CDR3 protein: CASSVYPGSEAFF
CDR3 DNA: TGTGCCAGCAGCGTCTACCCGGGGAGTGAAGCTTTCTTT

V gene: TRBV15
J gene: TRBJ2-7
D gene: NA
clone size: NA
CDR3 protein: CATSRDVMASHYEQYF
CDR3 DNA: TGTGCCACCAGCAGAGATGTTATGGCCAGCCACTACGAGCAGTACTTC

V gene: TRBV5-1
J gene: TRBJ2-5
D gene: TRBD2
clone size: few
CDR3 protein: CASSPAPGLEEETQYF
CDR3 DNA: TGCGCCAGCAGCCCGGCCCCGGGACTAGAGGAGGAGACCCAGTACTTC

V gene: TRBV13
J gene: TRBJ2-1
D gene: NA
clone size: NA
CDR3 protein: CASSPGRGGEQFF
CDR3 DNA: TGTGCCAGCAGCCCCGGGCGCGGGGGCGAGCAGTTCTTC

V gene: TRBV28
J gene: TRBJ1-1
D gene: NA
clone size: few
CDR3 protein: CASSTSSVRVFF
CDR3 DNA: TGTGCCAGCAGCACTAGTTCCGTGCGGGTTTTCTTT

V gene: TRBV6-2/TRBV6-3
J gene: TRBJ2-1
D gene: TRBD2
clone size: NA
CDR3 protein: CASLTLAGVYNEQFF
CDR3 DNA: TGTGCCAGCCTGACGCTAGCGGGAGTCTACAATGAGCAGTTCTTC

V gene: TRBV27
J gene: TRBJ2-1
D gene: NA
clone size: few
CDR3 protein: CASSFDDVNEQFF
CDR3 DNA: TGTGCCAGCAGTTTTGACGATGTCAATGAGCAGTTCTTC

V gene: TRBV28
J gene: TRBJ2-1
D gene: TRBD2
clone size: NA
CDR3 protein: CASSFITSGRADNEQFF
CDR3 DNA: TGTGCCAGCAGTTTTATTACTAGCGGGAGGGCCGACAATGAGCAGTTCTTC

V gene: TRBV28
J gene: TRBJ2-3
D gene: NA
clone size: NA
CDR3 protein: CASRAIRGSKRGISTDTQYF
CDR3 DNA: TGTGCCAGCAGAGCTATCCGGGGTTCGAAGCGAGGAATTAGCACAGATACGCAGTATTTT

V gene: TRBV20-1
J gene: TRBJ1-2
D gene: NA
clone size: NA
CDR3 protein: CSAPPRGGTYGYTF
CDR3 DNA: TGCAGTGCTCCCCCCCGGGGAGGGACCTATGGCTACACCTTC

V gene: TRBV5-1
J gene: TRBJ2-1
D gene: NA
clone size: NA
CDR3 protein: CASSLEGRGNEQFF
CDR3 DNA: TGCGCCAGCAGCTTGGAGGGCAGGGGAAATGAGCAGTTCTTC